The source of this TCR beta chain is a study of monozygotic twins with inflammatory bowel disease. Study-wide results and limits: No detectable difference in repertoire similarity separated concordant from discordant twins, possibly as a result of limited power. T cell subtypes that differed could not be told apart. The existence of one strong signal or clonotype linked to IBD lacked support.

On this clonotype: No antigen is known for it.

Blood was drawn once per donor, and each sample measured 2.5 to 3 ml. CDR1 is MNHEY, CDR2 SMNVEV, per germline (reference sequence). The CDR3 contains 17 residues. Reprocessing the 5' RACE reads, TCRdb reports a single entry for every CDR3 protein and omits DNA. Its table lists around 150,000 distinct CDR3 sequences. The rearrangement links TRBV27 to TRBJ1-2. The sequence was collected from a human donor with ulcerative colitis or Crohn's disease, or a healthy co-twin of an affected twin (not recorded which). Sample: blood. CDR3 amino acids: CASSSSGASVRVYGYTF.